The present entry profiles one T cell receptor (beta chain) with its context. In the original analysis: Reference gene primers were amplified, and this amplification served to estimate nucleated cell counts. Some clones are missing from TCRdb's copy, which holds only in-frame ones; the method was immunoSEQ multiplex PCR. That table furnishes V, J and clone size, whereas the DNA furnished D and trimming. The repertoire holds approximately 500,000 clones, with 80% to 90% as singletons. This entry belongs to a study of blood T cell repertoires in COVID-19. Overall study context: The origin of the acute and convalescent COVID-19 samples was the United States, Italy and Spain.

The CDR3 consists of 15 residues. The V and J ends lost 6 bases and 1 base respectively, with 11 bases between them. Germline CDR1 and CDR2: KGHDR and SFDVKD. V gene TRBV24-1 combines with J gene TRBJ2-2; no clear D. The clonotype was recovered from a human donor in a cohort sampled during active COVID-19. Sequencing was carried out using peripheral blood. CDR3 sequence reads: CATSRESLNTGELFF. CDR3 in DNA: TGTGCCACCAGTCGCGAGTCCCTGAACACCGGGGAGCTGTTTTTT.